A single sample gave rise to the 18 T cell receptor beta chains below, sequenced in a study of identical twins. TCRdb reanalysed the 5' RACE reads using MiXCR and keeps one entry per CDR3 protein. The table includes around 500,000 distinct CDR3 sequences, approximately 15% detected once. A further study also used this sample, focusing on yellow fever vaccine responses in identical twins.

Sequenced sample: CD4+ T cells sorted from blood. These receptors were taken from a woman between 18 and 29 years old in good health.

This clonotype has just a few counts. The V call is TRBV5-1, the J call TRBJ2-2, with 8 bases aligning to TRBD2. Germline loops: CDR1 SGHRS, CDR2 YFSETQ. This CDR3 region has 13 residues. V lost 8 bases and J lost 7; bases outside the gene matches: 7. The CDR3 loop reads CASRSGGVGELFF. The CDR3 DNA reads TGCGCCAGTAGGAGCGGGGGCGTCGGGGAGCTGTTTTTT.

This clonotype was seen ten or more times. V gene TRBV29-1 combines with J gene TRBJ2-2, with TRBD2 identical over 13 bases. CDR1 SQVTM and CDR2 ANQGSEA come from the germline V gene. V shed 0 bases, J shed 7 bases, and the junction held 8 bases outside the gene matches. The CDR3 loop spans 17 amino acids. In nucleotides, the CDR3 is TGCAGCGTTGAAGACCCCCACGGACTAGCGGGAGTCGGGGAGCTGTTTTTT. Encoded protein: CSVEDPHGLAGVGELFF.

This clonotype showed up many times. CDR3: CASSPWGTSNQPQHF. The CDR3 DNA sequence: TGTGCCAGCAGCCCCTGGGGGACGAGCAATCAGCCCCAGCATTTT. The V gene is TRBV7-2, the J gene TRBJ1-5, with D tentatively TRBD1 (5 bases). V gave up 5 bases and J gave up 1 base, with 12 bases separating them. CDR3 length: 15 residues. The germline V gene encodes CDR1 SGHTA and CDR2 FQGNSA.

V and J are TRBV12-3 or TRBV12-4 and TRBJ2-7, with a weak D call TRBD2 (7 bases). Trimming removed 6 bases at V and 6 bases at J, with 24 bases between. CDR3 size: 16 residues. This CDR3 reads CASRNRGGGFLGEQYF. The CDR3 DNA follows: TGTGCCAGCAGAAATCGAGGGGGAGGGTTCTTGGGCGAGCAGTACTTC.

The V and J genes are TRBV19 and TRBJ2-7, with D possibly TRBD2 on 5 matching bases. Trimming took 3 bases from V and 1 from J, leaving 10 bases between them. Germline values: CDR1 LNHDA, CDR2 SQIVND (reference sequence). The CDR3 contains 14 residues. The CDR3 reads CASSIGRASYEQYF. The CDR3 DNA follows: TGTGCCAGTAGTATTGGGCGGGCGTCCTACGAGCAGTACTTC.

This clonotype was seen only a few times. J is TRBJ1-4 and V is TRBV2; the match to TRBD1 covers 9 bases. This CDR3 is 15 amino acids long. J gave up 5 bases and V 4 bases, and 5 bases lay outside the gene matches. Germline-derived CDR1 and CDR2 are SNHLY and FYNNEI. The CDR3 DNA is TGTGCCAGCAGTGGGGCCGGGACAGGGAATGAAAAACTGTTTTTT. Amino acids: CASSGAGTGNEKLFF.

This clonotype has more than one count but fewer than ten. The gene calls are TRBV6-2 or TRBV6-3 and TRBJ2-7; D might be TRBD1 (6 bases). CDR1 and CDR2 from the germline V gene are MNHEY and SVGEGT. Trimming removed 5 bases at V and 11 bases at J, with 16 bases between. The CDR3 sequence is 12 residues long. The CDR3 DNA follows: TGTGCCAGCAGTCCACGGACAGCCCCAGAGTACTTC. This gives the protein CASSPRTAPEYF.

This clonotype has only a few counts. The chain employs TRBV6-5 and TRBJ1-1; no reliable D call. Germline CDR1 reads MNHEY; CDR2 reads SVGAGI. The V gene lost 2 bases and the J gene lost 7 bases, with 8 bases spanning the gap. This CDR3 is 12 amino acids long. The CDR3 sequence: CASSYRSGEAFF. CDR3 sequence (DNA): TGTGCCAGCAGTTACCGGTCGGGTGAAGCTTTCTTT.

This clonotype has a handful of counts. CDR3 nucleotides: TGTGCCAGCAGTTTCTACGCGGGGGGCAGCTCCTACAATGAGCAGTTCTTC. The encoded protein is CASSFYAGGSSYNEQFF. The chain joins TRBV28 to TRBJ2-1; 8 bases line up with TRBD2. There are 17 residues in the CDR3. CDR1 is MDHEN, CDR2 SYDVKM, per germline. V was clipped by 3 bases and J by 0 bases; unmatched bases: 7.

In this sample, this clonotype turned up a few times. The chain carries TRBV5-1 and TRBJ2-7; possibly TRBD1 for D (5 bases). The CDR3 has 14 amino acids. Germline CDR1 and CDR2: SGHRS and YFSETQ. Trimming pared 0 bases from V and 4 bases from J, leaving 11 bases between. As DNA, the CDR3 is TGCGCCAGCAGCTTGGTACAGGCAACATACGAGCAGTACTTC. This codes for CASSLVQATYEQYF.

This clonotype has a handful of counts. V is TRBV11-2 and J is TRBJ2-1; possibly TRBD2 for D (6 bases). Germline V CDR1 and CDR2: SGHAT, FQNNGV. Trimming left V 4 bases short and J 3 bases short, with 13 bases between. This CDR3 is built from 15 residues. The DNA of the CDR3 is TGTGCCAGCAGCTCCGTGGAGGGCCTCTACAATGAGCAGTTCTTC. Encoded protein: CASSSVEGLYNEQFF.

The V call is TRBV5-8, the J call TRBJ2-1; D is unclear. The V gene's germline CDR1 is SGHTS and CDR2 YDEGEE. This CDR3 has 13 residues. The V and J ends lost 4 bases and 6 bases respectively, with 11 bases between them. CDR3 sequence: CASSPTVANEQFF. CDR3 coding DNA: TGTGCCAGCAGCCCGACGGTGGCCAATGAGCAGTTCTTC.

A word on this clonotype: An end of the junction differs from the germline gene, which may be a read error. The CDR3 loop reads CASNTPVPTGELLF. The CDR3 nucleotides read TGTGCCAGTAACACTCCGGTGCCCACCGGGGAGCTGCTTTTT. The chain is built from TRBV19 and TRBJ2-2; D might be TRBD2 (5 bases). The CDR3 spans 14 residues. Germline V lookup: CDR1 LNHDA, CDR2 SQIVND (reference sequence).

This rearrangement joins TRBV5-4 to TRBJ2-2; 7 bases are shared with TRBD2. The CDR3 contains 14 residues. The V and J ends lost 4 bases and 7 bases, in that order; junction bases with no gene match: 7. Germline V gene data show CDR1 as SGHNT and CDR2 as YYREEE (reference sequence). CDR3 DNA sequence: TGTGCCAGCAGCGGGAGGCCGGGAGGCGGGGAGCTGTTTTTT. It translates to CASSGRPGGGELFF.

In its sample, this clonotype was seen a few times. Here the CDR3 DNA reads TGCGCCAGCAGCCAAGGAGACAGGGTAGATGAGCAGTTCTTC. As protein: CASSQGDRVDEQFF. The V call is TRBV4-3, the J call TRBJ2-1, with TRBD1 matching over 7 bases. With V trimmed by 1 base and J by 8 bases, 5 bases remained unmatched. CDR1 is LGHNA and CDR2 is YSLEER in the germline V gene. CDR3 size: 14 residues.

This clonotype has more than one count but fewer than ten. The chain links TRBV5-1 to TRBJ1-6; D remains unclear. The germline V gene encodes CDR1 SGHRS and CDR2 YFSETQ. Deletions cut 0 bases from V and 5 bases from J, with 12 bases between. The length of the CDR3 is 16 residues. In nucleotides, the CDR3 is TGCGCCAGCAGCTTGGCCTCCAGTGCGGATAATTCACCCCTCCACTTT. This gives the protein CASSLASSADNSPLHF. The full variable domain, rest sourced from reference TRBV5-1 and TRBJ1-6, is KAGVTQTPRYLIKTRGQQVTLSCSPISGHRSVSWYQQTPGQGLQFLFEYFSETQRNKGNFPGRFSGRQFSNSRSEMNVSTLELGDSALYLCASSLASSADNSPLHFGNGTRLTVT.

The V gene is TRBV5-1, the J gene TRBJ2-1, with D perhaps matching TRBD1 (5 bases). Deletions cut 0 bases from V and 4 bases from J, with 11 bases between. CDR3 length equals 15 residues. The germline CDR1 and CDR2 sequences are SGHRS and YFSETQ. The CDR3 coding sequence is TGCGCCAGCAGCTTGGCCTGGGGCTCATACAATGAGCAGTTCTTC. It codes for CASSLAWGSYNEQFF.

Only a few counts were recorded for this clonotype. The CDR3 DNA is TGTGCCAGCAGTTACTCGGGGCAGGAAAACATTCAGTACTTC. This codes for CASSYSGQENIQYF. The chain has TRBV6-5 and TRBJ2-4; a possible D gene is TRBD1 (5 bases). V was clipped by 0 bases and J by 5 bases, with 8 bases between them. This CDR3 is 14 amino acids long. Germline lookup yields CDR1 MNHEY and CDR2 SVGAGI.